This T cell receptor (beta chain) was sequenced during a study of response to subunit inactivated influenza vaccine. About this clonotype: No antigen is known for it.

V gave up 1 base and J gave up 1 base; unmatched junction bases: 3. Germline V gene lookup returns CDR1 SGHKS and CDR2 YYEKEE (reference sequence). The CDR3 is made up of 15 amino acids. The study's findings and limits: Each seasonal flu vaccination may recruit only limited new T cells, authors suggested.

MiXCR, applied by TCRdb to the RT-PCR reads, yields one record per CDR3 protein. The sample lists 550,000 to 800,000 distinct CDR3 sequences; approximately 14% were seen once. This sequence was found in a man aged 50 or older who received an inactivated influenza vaccine. The rearrangement uses TRBV5-5 and TRBJ2-5; TRBD1 matches 8 bases. The source was PBMCs from blood, collected 14 to 15 days before vaccination. CDR3 sequence reads: CASSLWTGSQETQYF. The CDR3 DNA reads as TGTGCCAGCAGCTTGTGGACAGGGAGCCAAGAGACCCAGTACTTC.